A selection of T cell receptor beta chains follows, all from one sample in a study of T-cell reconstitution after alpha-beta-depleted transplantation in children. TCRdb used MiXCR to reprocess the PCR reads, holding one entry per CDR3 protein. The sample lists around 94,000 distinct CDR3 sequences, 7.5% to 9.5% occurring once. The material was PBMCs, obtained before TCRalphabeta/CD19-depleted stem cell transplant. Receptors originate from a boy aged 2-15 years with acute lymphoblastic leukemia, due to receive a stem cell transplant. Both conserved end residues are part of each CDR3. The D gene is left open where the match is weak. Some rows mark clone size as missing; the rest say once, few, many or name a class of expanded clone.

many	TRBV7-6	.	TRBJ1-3	CASSLRGEAGNTIYF	TGTGCCAGCAGCTTACGAGGAGAGGCTGGAAACACCATATATTTT
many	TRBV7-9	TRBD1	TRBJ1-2	CASRHGQGAYGYTF	TGTGCCAGCAGACATGGACAGGGGGCCTATGGCTACACCTTC
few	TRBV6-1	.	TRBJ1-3	CASSPGRGAGNTIYF	TGTGCCAGCAGCCCCGGCAGAGGGGCTGGAAACACCATATATTTT
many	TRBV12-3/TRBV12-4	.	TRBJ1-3	CASSLQVLSGNTIYF	TGTGCCAGCAGTTTACAGGTTCTCTCTGGAAACACCATATATTTT
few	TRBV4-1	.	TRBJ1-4	CASSHVGGGNEKLFF	TGCGCCAGCAGCCATGTTGGGGGGGGTAATGAAAAACTGTTTTTT
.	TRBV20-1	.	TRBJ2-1	CSPDKGAGPDSYNEQFF	TGCAGTCCCGATAAAGGAGCGGGCCCCGACTCCTACAATGAGCAGTTCTTC
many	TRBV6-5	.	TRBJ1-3	CASTRQRSQNTIYF	TGTGCCAGCACCAGACAGCGCAGCCAAAACACCATATATTTT
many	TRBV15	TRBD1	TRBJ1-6	CATSTSGTGNSPLHF	TGTGCCACCAGCACTAGCGGGACAGGGAATTCACCCCTCCACTTT
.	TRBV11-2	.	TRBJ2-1	CASSFEGSSYNEQFF	TGTGCCAGCAGCTTTGAGGGAAGCTCCTACAATGAGCAGTTCTTC
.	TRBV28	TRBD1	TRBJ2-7	CASSPLRTGGRWSYEQYF	TGTGCCAGCAGTCCGCTCCGGACAGGGGGCAGGTGGTCCTACGAGCAGTACTTC
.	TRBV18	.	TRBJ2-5	CASSPGVETQYF	TGTGCCAGCTCACCAGGGGTAGAGACCCAGTACTTC
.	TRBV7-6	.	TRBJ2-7	CASSRQSGGRSYEQYF	TGTGCCAGCAGCCGACAGTCTGGGGGTCGCTCCTACGAGCAGTACTTC
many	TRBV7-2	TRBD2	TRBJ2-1	CASSLAAVAGVNEQFF	TGTGCCAGCAGCTTAGCGGCGGTAGCGGGGGTCAATGAGCAGTTCTTC
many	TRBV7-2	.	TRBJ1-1	CASSLPQGGEAFF	TGTGCCAGCAGCTTACCACAGGGAGGTGAAGCTTTCTTT
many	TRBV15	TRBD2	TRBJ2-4	CATRAGGVGDIQYF	TGTGCCACCAGAGCGGGGGGAGTGGGAGACATTCAGTACTTC
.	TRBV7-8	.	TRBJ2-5	CASSLRPWPSIETQYF	TGTGCCAGCAGCTTACGACCTTGGCCCTCAATAGAGACCCAGTACTTC
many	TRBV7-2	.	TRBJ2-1	CASSAGTPDNEQFF	TGTGCCAGCAGCGCCGGTACACCCGACAATGAGCAGTTCTTC
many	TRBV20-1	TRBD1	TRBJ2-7	CSASRTGYEQYF	TGCAGTGCTAGCCGGACAGGGTACGAGCAGTACTTC
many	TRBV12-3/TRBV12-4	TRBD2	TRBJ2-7	CASSSRRLAGAYEQYF	TGTGCCAGCAGTTCCCGGCGACTAGCGGGGGCCTACGAGCAGTACTTC
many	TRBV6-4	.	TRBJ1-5	CASSVKSNQPQHF	TGTGCCAGCAGTGTAAAAAGCAATCAGCCCCAGCATTTT
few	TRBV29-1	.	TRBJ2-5	CSVDTTQETQYF	TGCAGCGTGGACACGACCCAAGAGACCCAGTACTTC
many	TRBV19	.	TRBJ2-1	CASSEYNEQFF	TGTGCCAGTAGTGAGTACAATGAGCAGTTCTTC
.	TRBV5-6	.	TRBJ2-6	CASSLVVVTDYSGANVLTF	TGTGCCAGCAGCTTGGTGGTGGTTACGGATTACTCTGGGGCCAACGTCCTGACTTTC
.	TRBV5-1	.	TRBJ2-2	CASRSGTGELFF	TGCGCCAGCAGGAGCGGCACCGGGGAGCTGTTTTTT
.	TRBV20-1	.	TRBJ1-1	CSASEPVTEAFF	TGCAGTGCTAGTGAACCGGTAACTGAAGCTTTCTTT
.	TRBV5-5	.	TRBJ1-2	CASSLGPDYYGYTF	TGTGCCAGCAGCTTGGGACCGGACTACTATGGCTACACCTTC
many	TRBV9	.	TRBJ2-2	CASSRTGAVTGELFF	TGTGCCAGCAGCCGCACGGGGGCGGTCACCGGGGAGCTGTTTTTT
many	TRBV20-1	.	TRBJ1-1	CSASTGTVNTEAFF	TGCAGTGCTAGCACCGGGACGGTGAACACTGAAGCTTTCTTT
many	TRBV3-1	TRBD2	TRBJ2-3	CASSQELLAGGTTQYF	TGTGCCAGCAGCCAAGAGTTGCTAGCGGGGGGTACGACGCAGTATTTT
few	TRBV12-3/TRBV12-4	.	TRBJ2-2	CASTTGRLYTGELFF	TGTGCCAGCACCACCGGACGGCTGTACACCGGGGAGCTGTTTTTT
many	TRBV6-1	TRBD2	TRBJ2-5	CATGLAGLQETQYF	TGTGCCACCGGACTAGCGGGCCTACAAGAGACCCAGTACTTC
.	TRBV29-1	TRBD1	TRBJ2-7	CSATGGDRGSYEQYF	TGCAGCGCCACCGGCGGAGACAGGGGATCCTACGAGCAGTACTTC
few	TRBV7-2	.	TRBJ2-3	CASSFGWTDTQYF	TGTGCCAGCAGCTTTGGGTGGACAGATACGCAGTATTTT
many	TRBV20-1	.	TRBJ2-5	CRSPETQYF	TGCAGGAGCCCAGAGACCCAGTACTTC
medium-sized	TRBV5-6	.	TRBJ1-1	CASSPENLVHTEAFF	TGTGCCAGCAGCCCAGAAAATCTTGTCCACACTGAAGCTTTCTTT
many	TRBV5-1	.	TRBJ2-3	CASSLVQTGTDTQYF	TGCGCCAGCAGCTTGGTACAGACTGGCACAGATACGCAGTATTTT
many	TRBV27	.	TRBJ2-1	CASSPDAGGGYNEQFF	TGTGCCAGCAGCCCCGACGCCGGGGGTGGCTACAATGAGCAGTTCTTC
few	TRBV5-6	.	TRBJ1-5	CASSPGGGGNQPQHF	TGTGCCAGCAGCCCCGGGGGGGGCGGCAATCAGCCCCAGCATTTT
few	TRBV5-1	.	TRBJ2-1	CASSSVKGTGEQFF	TGCGCCAGCAGCTCGGTAAAAGGGACCGGTGAGCAGTTCTTC
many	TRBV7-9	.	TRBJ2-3	CASSYSQVIYTDTQYF	TGTGCCAGCAGCTATTCCCAGGTTATCTACACAGATACGCAGTATTTT
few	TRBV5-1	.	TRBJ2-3	CASSLEGVWTDTQYF	TGCGCCAGCAGCTTGGAAGGGGTTTGGACAGATACGCAGTATTTT
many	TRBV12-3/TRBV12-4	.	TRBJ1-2	CASSFGGGDNYGYTF	TGTGCCAGCAGTTTTGGGGGTGGGGATAACTATGGCTACACCTTC
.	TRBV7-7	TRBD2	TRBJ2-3	CASSWVAGDTQYF	TGTGCTAGCAGCTGGGTAGCGGGAGATACGCAGTATTTT
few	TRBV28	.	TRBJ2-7	CASSFSQGTFNQYF	TGTGCCAGCAGTTTCTCCCAGGGGACTTTCAACCAGTACTTC
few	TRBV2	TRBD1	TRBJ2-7	CATRGQTYEQYF	TGTGCCACCAGGGGACAGACGTACGAGCAGTACTTC
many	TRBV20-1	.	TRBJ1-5	CSARDIGDQPQHF	TGCAGTGCTAGAGATATAGGTGATCAGCCCCAGCATTTT
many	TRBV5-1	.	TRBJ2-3	CASSLARAEDTQYF	TGCGCCAGCAGCTTGGCCAGGGCGGAAGATACGCAGTATTTT
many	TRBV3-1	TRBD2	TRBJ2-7	CASSRTSGPYEQYF	TGTGCCAGCAGCCGAACTAGCGGACCCTACGAGCAGTACTTC
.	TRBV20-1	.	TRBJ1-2	CSARDWSRGPGTPDGYTF	TGCAGTGCTAGAGATTGGAGCAGAGGCCCCGGGACTCCGGATGGCTACACCTTC
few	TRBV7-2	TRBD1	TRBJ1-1	CASSFLMTGRNTEAFF	TGTGCCAGCAGCTTTCTAATGACAGGGAGGAACACTGAAGCTTTCTTT
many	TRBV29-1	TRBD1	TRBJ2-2	CSVEDWTGNTGELFF	TGCAGCGTTGAAGACTGGACAGGAAACACCGGGGAGCTGTTTTTT
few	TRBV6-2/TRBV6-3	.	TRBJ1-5	CASSYGGSYSNQPQHF	TGTGCCAGCAGTTACGGAGGGTCCTATAGCAATCAGCCCCAGCATTTT
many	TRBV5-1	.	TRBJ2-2	CASSLTTTGELFF	TGCGCCAGCAGCTTAACAACGACCGGGGAGCTGTTTTTT
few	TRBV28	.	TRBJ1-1	CATTLGRRDDTEAFF	TGTGCCACCACCTTAGGCAGGAGGGACGACACTGAAGCTTTCTTT